The 20 T cell receptor beta chains given below trace back to one sample, sequenced in a study of blood T cell repertoires in COVID-19. Clones were read by immunoSEQ multiplex PCR, and TCRdb kept only the in-frame ones, dropping some. The sample holds 150,000 to 200,000 clones, approximately 88% seen once. Sequencing was done on a sample of PBMCs or T cells enriched from blood (not recorded which). All receptors derive from a man aged 70-80 years who had been exposed to COVID-19.

The rearrangement links TRBV7-2 to TRBJ1-2; D gene uncertain. The CDR3 contains 15 residues. V lost 1 base, J lost 2 bases, and 11 bases lay in between. Germline CDR1 reads SGHTA; CDR2 reads FQGNSA. The CDR3 nucleotides are TGTGCCAGCAGCTTAGACAGAGACTACAACTATGGCTACACCTTC. Its translation: CASSLDRDYNYGYTF.

The chain has TRBV6-5 and TRBJ2-4; 8 bases are shared with TRBD1. V dropped 2 bases and J dropped 8; count of bases not matched to a gene: 5. The CDR3 loop spans 14 amino acids. Per germline, CDR1 MNHEY and CDR2 SVGAGI. CDR3 loop: CASSYPGGGDIQYF. The CDR3 DNA is TGTGCCAGCAGTTACCCAGGGGGCGGGGACATTCAGTACTTC.

The genes are TRBV4-3 and TRBJ2-1, with 7 bases aligning to TRBD2. The germline V gene encodes CDR1 LGHNA and CDR2 YSLEER. J was trimmed by 8 bases and V by 0 bases; bases with no gene match: 13. The CDR3 has 17 residues. The CDR3 spells CASSQESWYLAVDEQFF. DNA of the CDR3: TGCGCCAGCAGCCAAGAATCTTGGTATCTAGCGGTCGATGAGCAGTTCTTC.

The CDR3 coding sequence is TGTGCCAGCTCACCACCCGGACAGCTCTTTGGAAACACCATATATTTT. Translated, it gives CASSPPGQLFGNTIYF. The gene calls are TRBV18 and TRBJ1-3, with a weak D call TRBD1 (6 bases). Per germline, CDR1 KGHSH and CDR2 LQKENI. The CDR3 has 16 residues. The ends were cut back, 0 bases at V and 3 bases at J, with 12 bases in the middle.

This CDR3 reads CASSPTLTRDTQYF. The CDR3 DNA follows: TGTGCCAGCAGTCCCACCCTCACGCGAGATACGCAGTATTTT. The rearrangement uses TRBV6-5 and TRBJ2-3; D is undetermined. The CDR3 is 14 residues long. V lost 5 bases, J lost 5 bases, and 14 bases lay in between. Looked up from germline, CDR1 is MNHEY and CDR2 is SVGAGI.

The CDR3 reads CASSLGLTGIYEQYF. Written as DNA, the CDR3 is TGCGCCAGCAGCTTGGGACTAACAGGGATCTACGAGCAGTACTTC. This chain joins TRBV5-1 and TRBJ2-7; maybe TRBD1 (6 bases). Germline CDR1 is SGHRS and CDR2 is YFSETQ. This CDR3 spans 15 amino acids. V was shortened by 0 bases and J by 3 bases, with 13 bases between the two germline ends.

The gene calls are TRBV28 and TRBJ1-2; 8 bases agree with TRBD1. This CDR3 is 16 amino acids long. The J segment lost 8 bases and the V segment lost 5 bases, leaving 16 bases of the junction unmatched. The germline V gene encodes CDR1 MDHEN and CDR2 SYDVKM. This CDR3 reads CASSALRGGTGWGYTF. The CDR3 coding sequence is TGTGCCAGCAGTGCTCTTAGAGGGGGGACAGGCTGGGGCTACACCTTC.

The J gene is TRBJ1-1, the V gene TRBV27; tentatively, D is TRBD1 (5 bases). Between the trimmed V and J ends, which lost 4 bases and 1 base, there was a span of 13 bases. CDR3 length: 15 amino acids. Germline CDR1 reads MNHEY; CDR2 reads SMNVEV (reference sequence). In nucleotides, the CDR3 is TGTGCCAGCAGTTCATTACAGGTCACGAACACTGAAGCTTTCTTT. Residues: CASSSLQVTNTEAFF.

This clone was seen a handful of times. The rearrangement joins TRBV5-1 to TRBJ2-1; 13 bases match TRBD2. J lost 11 bases, V lost 2 bases, and 7 bases had no gene match. The CDR3 is 15 amino acids. Germline-derived CDR1 and CDR2 are SGHRS and YFSETQ. CDR3 DNA sequence: TGCGCCAGCAGCTTAAGGACTAGCGGGGGCGGTAAGCAGTTCTTC. Its protein is CASSLRTSGGGKQFF.

The rearrangement joins TRBV4-1 to TRBJ2-2; the match to TRBD2 covers 8 bases. Germline V gene lookup returns CDR1 MGHRA and CDR2 YSYEKL. The CDR3 spans 18 residues. Unmatched junction bases numbered 9, after V lost 1 base and J lost 2 bases. Here the CDR3 DNA reads TGCGCCAGCAGCCAAGTGAGGGGAGCGGGAGCAAACACCGGGGAGCTGTTTTTT. Its protein is CASSQVRGAGANTGELFF.

The chain employs TRBV5-1 and TRBJ2-5; D ambiguous. Germline-derived CDR1 and CDR2 are SGHRS and YFSETQ. This CDR3 region has 14 residues. V shed 0 bases and J shed 6 bases, with 12 bases lying between them. In DNA form, the CDR3 reads TGCGCCAGCAGCTTGGACGGAGATCCAAAGACCCAGTACTTC. Its protein is CASSLDGDPKTQYF.

This clone was counted once. This rearrangement joins TRBV3-1 (or the pseudogene TRBV3-2) to TRBJ1-2; 7 positions match TRBD1. This CDR3 comprises 15 residues. The V gene end was trimmed by 3 bases and the J gene end by 4 bases; junction bases not matched to a gene: 8. Germline CDR1 reads LGHDT; CDR2 reads YNNKEL (reference sequence). The CDR3: CASSQRQGVGYGYTF. CDR3 DNA sequence: TGTGCCAGCAGCCAGCGACAGGGAGTCGGCTATGGCTACACCTTC.

This chain links TRBV6-4 with TRBJ2-7, with D unresolved. This CDR3 is built from 10 residues. CDR1 and CDR2 (germline): MRHNA, SNTAGT. V lost 9 bases and J 3 bases, leaving 6 bases between the germline ends. This CDR3 reads CASPLYEQYF. In DNA form, the CDR3 reads TGTGCCAGTCCCCTCTACGAGCAGTACTTC.

The chain recombines TRBV5-6 with TRBJ1-2, with no clear D. Trimming stripped 2 bases from V and 4 bases from J, with 9 bases between. Looked up from germline, CDR1 is SGHDT and CDR2 is YYEEEE. CDR3 size: 13 residues. DNA of the CDR3: TGTGCCAGCAGCTTCCAGGAGGGCTATGGCTACACCTTC. Its protein product is CASSFQEGYGYTF. The entire variable domain, with the rest obtained from reference TRBV5-6 and TRBJ1-2, is as follows: DAGVTQSPTHLIKTRGQQVTLRCSPKSGHDTVSWYQQALGQGPQFIFQYYEEEERQRGNFPDRFSGHQFPNYSSELNVNALLLGDSALYLCASSFQEGYGYTFGSGTRLTVV.

The chain is built from TRBV7-2 and TRBJ1-1, with D perhaps TRBD1 (5 bases). Germline V gene lookup returns CDR1 SGHTA and CDR2 FQGNSA. The CDR3 loop spans 17 amino acids. V lost 5 bases, J lost 0 bases, and 19 bases lay in between. The CDR3 DNA sequence: TGTGCCAGCAGCCCCCGAGCCGGGACTACAATGAACACTGAAGCTTTCTTT. Translating gives CASSPRAGTTMNTEAFF.

The chain uses TRBV3-1 (or the pseudogene TRBV3-2) and TRBJ2-2; 11 bases are shared with TRBD2. This CDR3 is built from 20 residues. The germline CDR1 and CDR2 sequences are LGHDT and YNNKEL (reference sequence). V dropped 3 bases and J dropped 5; count of bases not matched to a gene: 17. The CDR3 bases are TGTGCCAGCAGCCATCCTGGTAGGCTAGCGGGAGGTCGAGGGACCGGGGAGCTGTTTTTT. Protein: CASSHPGRLAGGRGTGELFF.

The genes are TRBV30 and TRBJ1-2, with TRBD1 matching over 8 bases. Germline V lookup: CDR1 GTSNPN, CDR2 SVGIG (reference sequence). J was trimmed by 4 bases and V by 1 base; bases with no gene match: 14. This CDR3 region has 17 residues. CDR3 in amino acids: CAWSDPGTGSSIYGYTF. In nucleotides, the CDR3 is TGTGCCTGGAGTGACCCGGGGACAGGCAGCTCTATCTATGGCTACACCTTC.

The gene calls are TRBV5-1 and TRBJ1-2; a possible D gene is TRBD1 (5 bases). Trimming left V 3 bases short and J 5 bases short, with 8 bases between. CDR3 size: 12 residues. Per the germline V gene, CDR1 is SGHRS and CDR2 is YFSETQ. The CDR3 loop reads CASSSTEYGYTF. The CDR3 DNA follows: TGCGCCAGCAGCTCGACAGAGTATGGCTACACCTTC. Full variable domain (rest looked up from reference TRBV5-1 and TRBJ1-2): KAGVTQTPRYLIKTRGQQVTLSCSPISGHRSVSWYQQTPGQGLQFLFEYFSETQRNKGNFPGRFSGRQFSNSRSEMNVSTLELGDSALYLCASSSTEYGYTFGSGTRLTVV.

The chain links TRBV9 to TRBJ1-3; the D is unclear. The V gene lost 0 bases and the J gene lost 4 bases, with 11 bases spanning the gap. Germline-derived CDR1 and CDR2 are SGDLS and YYNGEE. The CDR3 sequence is 15 residues long. CDR3 DNA sequence: TGTGCCAGCAGCGTAGCGGGGTCGGCGGGAAACACCATATATTTT. Protein: CASSVAGSAGNTIYF.

The chain links TRBV27 to TRBJ2-5; 8 nucleotides match TRBD1. The CDR3 has 16 residues. CDR1 and CDR2 from the germline V gene are MNHEY and SMNVEV (reference sequence). Trimming at V came to 4 bases and at J to 5 bases, leaving 12 bases not matched to a gene. The CDR3 sequence: CASSSRPRTGQETQYF. The CDR3 DNA reads as TGTGCCAGCAGTTCCCGCCCCCGGACAGGGCAGGAGACCCAGTACTTC.